These 25 T cell receptor beta chains originate from one sample sequenced in a study of response to subunit inactivated influenza vaccine. TCRdb re-called the RT-PCR reads through MiXCR, storing one row per CDR3 protein. Here the sample spans fewer than 600,000 distinct CDR3 sequences, approximately 7.8% being singletons. This specimen consisted of PBMCs from blood, obtained about 24 months after vaccination. The receptors come from a man aged 50-75 years who received an inactivated influenza vaccine.

Note on this clonotype: Compared with germline, one end of the junction differs, possibly owing to a read error. The chain uses TRBV7-2 and TRBJ2-4; D unresolved. Germline V gene sequence: CDR1 SGHTA, CDR2 FQGNSA. The CDR3 is 14 amino acids. The CDR3 nucleotides read TGTGCCAGCGGCTTAGCCGGTGGGCAAAACATTCAGTACTTC. It translates to CASGLAGGQNIQYF. The full variable domain, with the rest looked up from reference TRBV7-2 and TRBJ2-4, is GAGVSQSPSNKVTEKGKDVELRCDPISGHTALYWYRQSLGQGLEFLIYFQGNSAPDKSGLPSDRFSAERTGGSVSTLTIQRTQQEDSAVYLCASGLAGGQNIQYFGAGTRLSVL.

The J gene is TRBJ2-5, the V gene TRBV7-2, with D uncertain. The germline V gene encodes CDR1 SGHTA and CDR2 FQGNSA. V lost 5 bases and J 0 bases, leaving 16 bases between the germline ends. The CDR3 length is 16 residues. This chain's CDR3 is CASSKIYSPDQETQYF. CDR3 in DNA: TGTGCCAGCAGCAAAATCTACTCCCCGGACCAAGAGACCCAGTACTTC.

This clonotype showed up just a few times. The genes are TRBV5-6 and TRBJ1-1, with D unresolved. Trimming stripped 0 bases from V and 4 bases from J, with 10 bases between. The CDR3 extends over 14 amino acids. Germline V CDR1 and CDR2: SGHDT, YYEEEE. The DNA for the CDR3 is TGTGCCAGCAGCTTGGGCATACTTACCACTGAAGCTTTCTTT. Encoded protein: CASSLGILTTEAFF.

This clonotype has only a few counts. Mismatch with germline at one junction end may stem from a read error. The rearrangement links TRBV15 to TRBJ2-7; 11 nucleotides line up with TRBD1. The CDR3 totals 17 residues. CDR1 is LNHNV, CDR2 YYDKDF, per germline (reference sequence). In DNA form, the CDR3 reads TGTGCCACCAGCGGAGAAGCTCCGGGACAGGGGGACTACGAGCAGTACTTC. It translates to CATSGEAPGQGDYEQYF.

The chain uses TRBV12-3 or TRBV12-4 and TRBJ2-1; the match to TRBD1 covers 7 bases. Losses at the gene ends were 6 bases for V and 5 bases for J; bases not matched to a gene: 7. The CDR3 is 14 residues long. The CDR3 is CASSLRGSNNEQFF. Here the CDR3 DNA reads TGTGCCAGCAGCCTCAGGGGGAGTAACAATGAGCAGTTCTTC.

This clonotype was picked up many times. V usage is TRBV5-1 and J usage is TRBJ2-3; D may match TRBD1 or TRBD2 (5 bases each). There are 15 residues in the CDR3. The germline V and J ends were trimmed by 3 bases and 2 bases, with 13 bases remaining between them. The V gene's germline CDR1 is SGHRS and CDR2 YFSETQ. Here the CDR3 reads CASSSGRTSTDTQYF. The CDR3 DNA is TGCGCCAGCAGCTCGGGACGTACTTCCACAGATACGCAGTATTTT. Filled out from reference TRBV5-1 and TRBJ2-3, the complete variable domain reads KAGVTQTPRYLIKTRGQQVTLSCSPISGHRSVSWYQQTPGQGLQFLFEYFSETQRNKGNFPGRFSGRQFSNSRSEMNVSTLELGDSALYLCASSSGRTSTDTQYFGPGTRLTVL.

This clonotype was recorded at least ten times. This chain connects TRBV15 to TRBJ1-4; D gene uncertain. The CDR3 is made up of 16 amino acids. Trimming took off 5 bases at V and 3 bases at J, with 16 bases between the two ends. Germline values: CDR1 LNHNV, CDR2 YYDKDF (reference sequence). The CDR3 loop reads CATSWQDRAANEKLFF. CDR3 coding DNA: TGTGCCACCAGCTGGCAGGATCGAGCGGCTAATGAAAAACTGTTTTTT.

The chain carries TRBV6-5 and TRBJ2-7, with TRBD1 as a possible D gene (5 bases). Trimming stripped 0 bases from V and 2 bases from J, with 14 bases between. The CDR3 spans 16 residues. The germline CDR1 and CDR2 sequences are MNHEY and SVGAGI. CDR3 sequence (DNA): TGTGCCAGCAGTTACTCGAATTCAGGGTTCACCTACGAGCAGTACTTC. Protein: CASSYSNSGFTYEQYF.

The rearrangement uses TRBV20-1 and TRBJ1-2; 12 positions match TRBD1. This CDR3 region has 16 residues. J gave up 4 bases and V 6 bases, and 12 bases lay outside the gene matches. From germline, CDR1 is DFQATT and CDR2 SNEGSKA (reference sequence). The CDR3 coding sequence is TGCAGTGCCTCCGGGACAGGGGGCGTCACGGGCTATGGCTACACCTTC. The encoded protein is CSASGTGGVTGYGYTF.

This chain joins TRBV29-1 and TRBJ2-5, with 7 bases matching TRBD1. Trimming cost V 7 bases and J 0 bases; bases outside gene matches: 2. This CDR3 comprises 12 residues. Germline lookup yields CDR1 SQVTM and CDR2 ANQGSEA. DNA of the CDR3: TGCAGCGGGGGACAGTACCAAGAGACCCAGTACTTC. It codes for CSGGQYQETQYF. Supplemented by reference TRBV29-1 and TRBJ2-5, the full variable domain reads SAVISQKPSRDICQRGTSLTIQCQVDSQVTMMFWYRQQPGQSLTLIATANQGSEATYESGFVIDKFPISRPNLTFSTLTVSNMSPEDSSIYLCSGGQYQETQYFGPGTRLLVL.

The sample holds a few counts of this clonotype. V is TRBV7-3 and J is TRBJ2-1; TRBD2 is a possible D gene (5 bases). This CDR3 is built from 15 residues. The V gene's germline CDR1 is SGHTA and CDR2 FQGTGA. Trimming cost V 0 bases and J 1 base, with 7 bases left between them. The CDR3 is CASSLTAGSYNEQFF. In DNA, the CDR3 is TGTGCCAGCAGCTTAACGGCGGGTTCCTACAATGAGCAGTTCTTC.

This clonotype was detected only a few times. The CDR3 nucleotides read TGTGCCAGCACCATTCCGGGGAGCTACGAGCAGTACTTC. Amino acid sequence: CASTIPGSYEQYF. V usage is TRBV6-1 and J usage is TRBJ2-7; possibly TRBD2 for D (5 bases). The CDR3 contains 13 residues. The V and J ends lost 7 bases and 3 bases respectively, with 13 bases between them. In germline, CDR1 is MNHNS, CDR2 SASEGT.

The V and J genes are TRBV7-2 and TRBJ2-1, with no clear D. Trimming took off 1 base at V and 0 bases at J, with 7 bases between the two ends. The germline gives CDR1 SGHTA, CDR2 FQGNSA. The CDR3 spans 15 residues. CDR3 amino acids: CASSLEPSSYNEQFF. The CDR3 DNA follows: TGTGCCAGCAGCTTAGAACCCAGCTCCTACAATGAGCAGTTCTTC.

This clonotype was picked up many times. This chain connects TRBV3-1 to TRBJ2-7, with D possibly matching TRBD1 (5 bases). The CDR3 is 14 residues long. V shed 2 bases and J shed 1 base, with 9 bases lying between them. Germline V gene data show CDR1 as LGHDT and CDR2 as YNNKEL (reference sequence). CDR3 nucleotide sequence: TGTGCCAGCAGCCAAAGGGGTGGGTCCTACGAGCAGTACTTC. It codes for CASSQRGGSYEQYF.

This clonotype has at least ten counts. The genes are TRBV20-1 and TRBJ2-7; 7 bases match TRBD2. The length of the CDR3 is 13 residues. CDR1 and CDR2 (germline): DFQATT, SNEGSKA (reference sequence). Losses at the gene ends were 3 bases for V and 2 bases for J; bases not matched to a gene: 4. CDR3 DNA: TGCAGTGCTAGGGGTGGGGGGGCCTACGAGCAGTACTTC. Amino acid sequence: CSARGGGAYEQYF.

This clonotype was seen many times. The rearrangement uses TRBV29-1 and TRBJ2-2, with D perhaps TRBD1 (5 bases). The germline gives CDR1 SQVTM, CDR2 ANQGSEA. The CDR3 has 12 residues. Between the trimmed V and J ends, which lost 2 bases and 8 bases, there was a span of 9 bases. The CDR3 protein is CSVEQGSGELFF. As DNA, the CDR3 is TGCAGCGTTGAACAGGGTTCTGGGGAGCTGTTTTTT.

This clonotype came up a few times. The chain recombines TRBV4-3 with TRBJ1-2; D call uncertain. Trimming took off 3 bases at V and 5 bases at J, with 10 bases between the two ends. The CDR3 runs 13 residues. Germline loops: CDR1 LGHNA, CDR2 YSLEER. The DNA for the CDR3 is TGCGCCAGCAGCCACGAGTCAACTTATGGCTACACCTTC. Amino acid sequence: CASSHESTYGYTF.

This clonotype appeared a few times. The chain has TRBV5-5 and TRBJ1-2; possibly TRBD1 for D (5 bases). The germline V gene encodes CDR1 SGHKS and CDR2 YYEKEE (reference sequence). The CDR3 length is 16 residues. V dropped 4 bases and J dropped 2 bases, with 18 bases sitting between them. CDR3 sequence: CASSRRMDTGNYGYTF. CDR3 DNA: TGTGCCAGCAGCCGCCGCATGGATACAGGCAACTATGGCTACACCTTC. The entire variable domain, with the rest obtained from reference TRBV5-5 and TRBJ1-2, is as follows: DAGVTQSPTHLIKTRGQQVTLRCSPISGHKSVSWYQQVLGQGPQFIFQYYEKEERGRGNFPDRFSARQFPNYSSELNVNALLLGDSALYLCASSRRMDTGNYGYTFGSGTRLTVV.

This chain connects TRBV6-2 or TRBV6-3 to TRBJ1-2, with a possible D match to TRBD1 (6 bases). CDR1 is MNHEY, CDR2 SVGEGT, per germline. The CDR3 totals 14 residues. V was shortened by 6 bases and J by 2 bases, with 13 bases between the two germline ends. CDR3 in amino acids: CASREQGRNYGYTF. Written as DNA, the CDR3 is TGTGCCAGCAGAGAACAGGGAAGGAACTATGGCTACACCTTC.

This clonotype was counted many times. This chain connects TRBV12-3 or TRBV12-4 to TRBJ1-2; 7 bases map to TRBD1. The CDR3 runs to 14 residues. V shed 6 bases, J shed 4 bases, and the junction held 8 bases outside the gene matches. In DNA form, the CDR3 reads TGTGCCAGCAGCGACCGAGGGGGCGGCTATGGCTACACCTTC. Translating gives CASSDRGGGYGYTF.

Ten or more counts support this clonotype. The chain combines TRBV12-3 or TRBV12-4 with TRBJ2-2; a possible D gene is TRBD2 (5 bases). V dropped 8 bases and J dropped 3 bases, with 19 bases sitting between them. The CDR3 contains 16 residues. The CDR3 spells CASLPSRGFYTGELFF. CDR3 DNA sequence: TGTGCCAGCCTACCCTCTCGGGGATTCTACACCGGGGAGCTGTTTTTT.

The sample holds many counts of this clonotype. The genes are TRBV29-1 and TRBJ2-7; D is ambiguous. The CDR3 runs 12 residues. From germline, CDR1 is SQVTM and CDR2 ANQGSEA. V was cut by 6 bases and J by 4 bases, with 13 bases left in between. CDR3 region: CSVVLMGYEQYF. DNA for the CDR3: TGCAGCGTCGTCCTCATGGGATACGAGCAGTACTTC.

Ten or more counts support this clonotype. This chain connects TRBV5-8 to TRBJ1-5; perhaps TRBD1 as D (6 bases). The V and J ends lost 6 bases and 6 bases respectively, with 19 bases between them. Germline V gene lookup returns CDR1 SGHTS and CDR2 YDEGEE. The CDR3 has 15 amino acids. In DNA form, the CDR3 reads TGTGCCAGCACCCCTCGGGGGGGCATCAGTCAGCCCCAGCATTTT. The encoded protein is CASTPRGGISQPQHF. The complete variable domain, with remaining parts taken from reference TRBV5-8 and TRBJ1-5, reads EAGVTQSPTHLIKTRGQQATLRCSPISGHTSVYWYQQALGLGLQFLLWYDEGEERNRGNFPPRFSGRQFPNYSSELNVNALELEDSALYLCASTPRGGISQPQHFGDGTRLSIL.

A few counts support this clonotype. Here the CDR3 reads CASSSGGKTGELFF. The CDR3 nucleotides read TGTGCCAGCAGCTCGGGAGGGAAAACCGGGGAGCTGTTTTTT. The chain couples TRBV5-6 to TRBJ2-2; 8 bases are shared with TRBD2. This CDR3 comprises 14 residues. V dropped 3 bases and J dropped 5; count of bases not matched to a gene: 3. The germline CDR1 and CDR2 sequences are SGHDT and YYEEEE.

At least ten counts were recorded for this clonotype. The J gene is TRBJ2-5, the V gene TRBV11-3, with TRBD2 as a possible D gene (5 bases). This CDR3 contains 13 residues. V lost 5 bases to trimming and J lost 1 base, with 8 bases between them. The germline V gene encodes CDR1 SGHNT and CDR2 YENEEA. The chain's CDR3 is CASSVGVQETQYF. Here the CDR3 DNA reads TGTGCCAGCAGCGTCGGGGTCCAAGAGACCCAGTACTTC.